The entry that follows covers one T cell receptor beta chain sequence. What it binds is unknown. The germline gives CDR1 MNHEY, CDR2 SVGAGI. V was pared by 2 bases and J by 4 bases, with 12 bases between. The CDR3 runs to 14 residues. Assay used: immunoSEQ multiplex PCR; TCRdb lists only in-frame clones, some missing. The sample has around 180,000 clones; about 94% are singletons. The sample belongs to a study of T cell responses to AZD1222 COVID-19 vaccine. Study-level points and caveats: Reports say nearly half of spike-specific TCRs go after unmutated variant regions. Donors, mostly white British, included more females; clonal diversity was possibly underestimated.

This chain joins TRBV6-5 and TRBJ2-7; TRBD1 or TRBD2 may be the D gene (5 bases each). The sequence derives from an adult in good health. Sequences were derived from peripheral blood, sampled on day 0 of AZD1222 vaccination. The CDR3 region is CASSYLGTGYEQYF. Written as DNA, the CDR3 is TGTGCCAGCAGTTACCTCGGGACGGGGTACGAGCAGTACTTC.